This TCR beta chain was documented in a study of T cells in tuberculosis (dated by TCRdb to about 2018). The study in broad terms: In the study, CD1B tetramers and high-throughput TCR immunosequencing were combined to characterize T cells specific for the mycobacterial lipid antigen glucose monomycolate (GMM). With ten people per group, a South African clinical cohort compared IGRA-negative adolescents, IGRA-positive adolescents with latent tuberculosis, and adults with active tuberculosis.

With regard to this clone: It has no known antigen specificity. No much larger clone exists at a distance of one base, and base qualities are not known.

At study entry, a tuberculin skin test and the QuantiFERON-TB GOLD In-Tube IGRA were used to screen adolescents for latent tuberculosis infection. Immunosequencing of unsorted cryopreserved PBMC covered, on average, about 100,000 T cells per clinical donor. Eleven high schools in the Worcester region of the Western Cape, South Africa, served as enrollment sites for adolescents aged 12 to 18 years. Roughly ten M. tuberculosis-infected adolescents and around ten uninfected adolescents were selected, with the two groups matched for age and sex. PBMC from adolescents were isolated by density centrifugation from freshly drawn heparinized blood and then cryopreserved. CDR1 is given as SNHLY and CDR2 as FYNNEI, both from the germline V gene. Deletion took 8 bases off V and 0 bases off J, with a span of 13 bases between the germline ends. The CDR3, from cysteine to phenylalanine, totals 15 residues. Only the CDR3 portion is preserved as DNA: 45 bases, with reading frame beginning at the first base.

Study-wide conclusions, independent of this receptor: The smaller NN-distances were partly driven by shorter CDR3-alpha lengths in active tuberculosis patients, and the difference for TCR-beta did not reach statistical significance. Compared with IGRA-negative controls, TCR-alpha repertoires from active tuberculosis had smaller mean NN-distances to GMM-specific TCRs, which suggests that these TCRs underwent clonal expansion. A classifier using the diverse GMM-specific repertoire reached about 90% accuracy (AUROC roughly 0.9), compared with 60% to 75% accuracy using GEM motif frequencies. Clinical samples were selected based on which cryopreserved specimens were available, and the active tuberculosis cases were adults whereas the controls were adolescents.

The immunoSEQ multiplex PCR assay was used to generate TCR libraries, with TCR-beta and/or TCR-alpha/delta assays applied to each sample. The amplified TCR libraries were sequenced on the Illumina high-throughput platform. Regarding the original processing steps: Clustering and dimensionality reduction relied on pairwise TCRdist distances among GMM-specific receptors from T cells that were either sorted ex vivo or expanded in vitro. Each clinical repertoire received a mean NN-distance score, defined as the average TCRdist to the nearest 10% of tetramer-positive reference sequences. GEM TCR motif frequency was calculated as the fraction of unique TCRs that matched known GEM sequences by V/J usage and CDR3 length. Active tuberculosis was classified by linear discriminant analysis with leave-one-out cross-validation, implemented in scikit-learn. TCRdb holds this immuneACCESS table with in-frame rearrangements only. Some clones are missing; in checked studies, unresolved V genes explain under half, and the rest has no known cause. V, J and clone size reflect that table, while D and trimming were determined from the DNA. Within this sample are 25,000 to 35,000 clones, with 85% to 95% of them counted one time only. The biggest ten clones account for 4.9% of the sample.

This clonotype was obtained from a donor aged 5 to 30 with latent tuberculosis or without tuberculosis infection. The V and J segments used are TRBV2 and TRBJ1-4; the D gene identity is not certain. Sequencing input: PBMCs. The CDR3 protein: CASLRGTATNEKLFF. The nucleotide sequence is given as TGTGCCAGCCTTCGAGGAACTGCAACTAATGAAAAACTGTTTTTT.